One sample yielded the 18 T cell receptor beta chains listed below, sequenced in a study of early T cells in non-severe SARS-CoV-2 infection. TCRdb processed the 5' RACE reads anew with MiXCR; each CDR3 protein has one entry. This table has 59,000 or so distinct CDR3 sequences, around 13% appearing once. Sequences were derived from whole blood, sampled at baseline. The receptors come from an adult who was a healthcare worker with PCR-confirmed SARS-CoV-2 infection or an uninfected control (not recorded which).

Many counts were recorded for this clonotype. The chain combines TRBV6-1 with TRBJ1-6, with a tentative D call TRBD1 (5 bases). The CDR3 length is 14 residues. Per the germline V gene, CDR1 is MNHNS and CDR2 is SASEGT. Trimming removed 6 bases from V and 7 bases from J, with 13 bases in between. The CDR3 nucleotides read TGTGCCAGCAGGAAAGCAGGGACGAATTCACCCCTCCACTTT. Translated, it gives CASRKAGTNSPLHF.

This clonotype was found many times. V and J are TRBV7-2 and TRBJ1-2, with TRBD1 matching over 8 bases. Germline V gene sequence: CDR1 SGHTA, CDR2 FQGNSA. CDR3 length equals 15 residues. V shed 5 bases, J shed 3 bases, and the junction held 8 bases outside the gene matches. CDR3 bases: TGTGCCAGCAGCCCCCAGACAGGGGCCGACTATGGCTACACCTTC. Translated: CASSPQTGADYGYTF.

The chain joins TRBV6-5 to TRBJ1-6; D is unresolved. CDR1 MNHEY and CDR2 SVGAGI come from the germline V gene. The CDR3 loop spans 14 amino acids. The V and J ends lost 6 bases and 9 bases respectively, with 15 bases between them. DNA of the CDR3: TGTGCCAGCAGACGGACCTCGCGGCCTTCACCCCTCCACTTT. Protein product: CASRRTSRPSPLHF.

The V and J genes are TRBV25-1 and TRBJ1-5, with 10 bases lining up with TRBD1. The V gene end was trimmed by 3 bases and the J gene end by 0 bases; junction bases not matched to a gene: 5. The CDR3 length is 17 residues. Germline V lookup: CDR1 MGHDK, CDR2 SYGVNS. The CDR3 region is CASSEDRGKSSNQPQHF. CDR3 sequence (DNA): TGTGCCAGCAGTGAGGACAGGGGGAAGAGTAGCAATCAGCCCCAGCATTTT.

This clonotype was seen a handful of times. This chain links TRBV3-1 with TRBJ2-7, with TRBD2 identical over 11 bases. The CDR3 loop spans 19 amino acids. The V gene's germline CDR1 is LGHDT and CDR2 YNNKEL (reference sequence). Trimming cost V 3 bases and J 2 bases; bases outside gene matches: 15. Here the CDR3 DNA reads TGTGCCAGCAGCCACCCTAGGTGGCTAGCGGGAGGAGACACCTACGAGCAGTACTTC. Amino acids: CASSHPRWLAGGDTYEQYF.

The chain carries TRBV2 and TRBJ2-7; no definite D call. The length of the CDR3 is 14 residues. V was trimmed by 7 bases and J by 1 base, leaving 14 bases between them. Per the germline V gene, CDR1 is SNHLY and CDR2 is FYNNEI. In DNA, the CDR3 is TGTGCCAGCAATTCTCGGTTAGGATCCTACGAGCAGTACTTC. This codes for CASNSRLGSYEQYF. The whole variable domain, remainder taken from reference TRBV2 and TRBJ2-7, is EPEVTQTPSHQVTQMGQEVILRCVPISNHLYFYWYRQILGQKVEFLVSFYNNEISEKSEIFDDQFSVERPDGSNFTLKIRSTKLEDSAMYFCASNSRLGSYEQYFGPGTRLTVT.

This clonotype was detected only a few times. This chain joins TRBV6-2 or TRBV6-3 and TRBJ2-5; D may be TRBD1 (5 bases). CDR1 and CDR2 (germline): MNHEY, SVGEGT. With 1 base removed from V and 1 base from J, the gap between germline ends came to 7 bases. The CDR3 runs to 14 residues. The CDR3 sequence is CASSYWQGQETQYF. The CDR3 DNA is TGTGCCAGCAGTTACTGGCAGGGCCAAGAGACCCAGTACTTC.

This clonotype was counted only a few times. J is TRBJ1-2 and V is TRBV18; 8 bases line up with TRBD1. Losses at the gene ends were 0 bases for V and 2 bases for J; bases not matched to a gene: 5. Germline V gene lookup returns CDR1 KGHSH and CDR2 LQKENI. The CDR3 contains 16 residues. CDR3 in DNA: TGTGCCAGCTCACCACCGTTCAGGGGGCAAAACTATGGCTACACCTTC. Translation gives CASSPPFRGQNYGYTF. The full variable domain, completed using reference TRBV18 and TRBJ1-2, is NAGVMQNPRHLVRRRGQEARLRCSPMKGHSHVYWYRQLPEEGLKFMVYLQKENIIDESGMPKERFSAEFPKEGPSILRIQQVVRGDSAAYFCASSPPFRGQNYGYTFGSGTRLTVV.

The V and J genes are TRBV4-3 and TRBJ2-1, with TRBD2 matching over 7 bases. Germline values: CDR1 LGHNA, CDR2 YSLEER. Trimming took 4 bases from V and 4 from J; bases not matched to a gene: 13. The CDR3 is 17 residues long. CDR3 nucleotides: TGCGCCAGCAGCCGCTCGACTAGCTACAAGGGATACAATGAGCAGTTCTTC. Translated, it gives CASSRSTSYKGYNEQFF.

This clonotype was observed at least ten times. The chain uses TRBV6-2 or TRBV6-3 and TRBJ2-7, with D possibly matching TRBD1 (5 bases). From germline, CDR1 is MNHEY and CDR2 SVGEGT. V was clipped by 0 bases and J by 2 bases, with 5 bases between them. The CDR3 is 13 residues long. CDR3 sequence: CASSYSDTYEQYF. The CDR3 DNA reads TGTGCCAGCAGTTACTCGGACACCTACGAGCAGTACTTC.

This clonotype was found a few times. This chain's CDR3 is CASSKSNLDTGELFF. CDR3 bases: TGCGCCAGCAGTAAGAGTAACTTGGACACCGGGGAGCTGTTTTTT. The chain carries TRBV10-1 and TRBJ2-2; unclear D gene. The CDR3 runs to 15 residues. Germline V lookup: CDR1 WNHNN, CDR2 SYGVQD (reference sequence). V shed 5 bases and J shed 3 bases, with 13 bases lying between them.

V and J are TRBV6-4 and TRBJ2-1; D is possibly TRBD1 (6 bases). V was shortened by 4 bases and J by 0 bases, with 13 bases between the two germline ends. CDR1 and CDR2 from the germline V gene are MRHNA and SNTAGT. The CDR3 consists of 16 residues. The CDR3 DNA follows: TGTGCCAGCAGTGCCAGGGGCCAAGACTCCTACAATGAGCAGTTCTTC. It encodes CASSARGQDSYNEQFF.

This clonotype showed up just a few times. DNA for the CDR3: TGTGCCATCAGTGAAGGGACAGGGCAAAATTCACCCCTCCACTTT. Its translation: CAISEGTGQNSPLHF. The J gene is TRBJ1-6, the V gene TRBV10-3, with 9 bases lining up with TRBD1. CDR3 length equals 15 residues. The germline V gene has CDR1 ENHRY and CDR2 SYGVKD. Unmatched junction bases numbered 4, after V lost 3 bases and J lost 7 bases.

The rearrangement uses TRBV5-1 and TRBJ1-6, with TRBD1 matching over 8 bases. Germline V gene sequence: CDR1 SGHRS, CDR2 YFSETQ. The CDR3 covers 15 residues. V was pared by 4 bases and J by 7 bases, with 7 bases of the junction left unmatched. The CDR3 nucleotides are TGCGCCAGCAGCCCAAGACAGGGGAGGAATTCACCCCTCCACTTT. Its protein product is CASSPRQGRNSPLHF.

This chain joins TRBV29-1 and TRBJ2-3, with D possibly being TRBD2 (6 bases). Germline V CDR1 and CDR2: SQVTM, ANQGSEA. The CDR3 is made up of 14 amino acids. Trimming stripped 6 bases from V and 3 bases from J, with 16 bases between. The CDR3 DNA reads as TGCAGCGTACCTACCCGGGAGTATACAGATACGCAGTATTTT. As protein: CSVPTREYTDTQYF.

Ten or more counts support this clonotype. The chain uses TRBV28 and TRBJ1-2; 7 bases map to TRBD1. The germline gives CDR1 MDHEN, CDR2 SYDVKM. This CDR3 contains 14 residues. Germline trimming cut 4 bases from V and 7 bases from J; bases unmatched to any gene: 9. CDR3 coding DNA: TGTGCCAGCAGTTCTGGGCAGGGGGTGAGTGGCTACACCTTC. It is translated as CASSSGQGVSGYTF.

At least ten counts were recorded for this clonotype. This rearrangement joins TRBV12-3 or TRBV12-4 to TRBJ1-1; D remains unclear. The CDR3 has 12 residues. Trimming removed 3 bases at V and 6 bases at J, with 8 bases between. The CDR3 nucleotides read TGTGCCAGCAGTTTGAACAGTCCTGAAGCTTTCTTT. Encoded protein: CASSLNSPEAFF.

This sequence joins TRBV28 and TRBJ2-3; D call uncertain. CDR1 and CDR2 from the germline V gene are MDHEN and SYDVKM. Trimming cost V 5 bases and J 2 bases, with 11 bases left between them. The CDR3 totals 14 residues. The CDR3, as DNA: TGTGCCAGCAGTCAGCCAGGTACCACAGATACGCAGTATTTT. It encodes CASSQPGTTDTQYF. Full variable domain (outside the CDR3, taken from reference TRBV28 and TRBJ2-3): DVKVTQSSRYLVKRTGEKVFLECVQDMDHENMFWYRQDPGLGLRLIYFSYDVKMKEKGDIPEGYSVSREKKERFSLILESASTNQTSMYLCASSQPGTTDTQYFGPGTRLTVL.